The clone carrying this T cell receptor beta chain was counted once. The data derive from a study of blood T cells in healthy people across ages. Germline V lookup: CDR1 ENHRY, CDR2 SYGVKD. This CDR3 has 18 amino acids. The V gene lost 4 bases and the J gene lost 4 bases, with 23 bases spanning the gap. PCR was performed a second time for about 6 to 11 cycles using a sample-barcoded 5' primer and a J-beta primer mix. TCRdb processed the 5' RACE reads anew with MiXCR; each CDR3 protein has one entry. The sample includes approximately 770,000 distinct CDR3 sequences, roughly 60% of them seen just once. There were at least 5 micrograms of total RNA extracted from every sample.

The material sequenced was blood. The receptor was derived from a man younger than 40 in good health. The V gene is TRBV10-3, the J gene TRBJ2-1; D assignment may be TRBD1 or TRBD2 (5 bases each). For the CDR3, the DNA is TGTGCCATCAGTGGATGGGGTGGGGACCAAGATAGATACAATGAGCAGTTCTTC. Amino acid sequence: CAISGWGGDQDRYNEQFF.